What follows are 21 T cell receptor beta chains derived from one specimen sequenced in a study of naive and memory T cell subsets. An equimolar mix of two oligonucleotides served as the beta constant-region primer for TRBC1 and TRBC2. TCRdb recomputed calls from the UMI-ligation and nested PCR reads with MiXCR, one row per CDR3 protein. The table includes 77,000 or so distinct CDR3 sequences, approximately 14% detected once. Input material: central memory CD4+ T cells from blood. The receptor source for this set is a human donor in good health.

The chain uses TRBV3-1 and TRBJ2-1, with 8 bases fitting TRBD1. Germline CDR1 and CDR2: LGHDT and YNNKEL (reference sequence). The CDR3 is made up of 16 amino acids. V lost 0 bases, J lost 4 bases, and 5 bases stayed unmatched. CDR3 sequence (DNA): TGTGCCAGCAGCCAAGACGCAAGGACAGGGTACAATGAGCAGTTCTTC. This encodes CASSQDARTGYNEQFF.

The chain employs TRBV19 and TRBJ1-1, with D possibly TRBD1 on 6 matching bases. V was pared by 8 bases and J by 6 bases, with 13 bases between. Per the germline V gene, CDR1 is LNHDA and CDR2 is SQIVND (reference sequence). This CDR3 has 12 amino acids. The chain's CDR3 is CASFDRFAEAFF. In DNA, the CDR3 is TGTGCCAGTTTTGACAGGTTCGCTGAAGCTTTCTTT.

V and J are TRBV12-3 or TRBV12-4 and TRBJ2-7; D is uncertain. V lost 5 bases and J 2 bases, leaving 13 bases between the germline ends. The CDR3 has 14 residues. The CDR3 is CASSRISPPYEQYF. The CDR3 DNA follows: TGTGCCAGCAGTCGTATTAGCCCCCCCTACGAGCAGTACTTC.

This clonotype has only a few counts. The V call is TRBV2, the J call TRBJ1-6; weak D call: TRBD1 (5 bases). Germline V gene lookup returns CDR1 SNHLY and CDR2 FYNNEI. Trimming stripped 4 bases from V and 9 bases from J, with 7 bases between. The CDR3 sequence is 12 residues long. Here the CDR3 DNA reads TGTGCCAGCAGTGGGGACGGTTCACCCCTCCACTTT. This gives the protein CASSGDGSPLHF.

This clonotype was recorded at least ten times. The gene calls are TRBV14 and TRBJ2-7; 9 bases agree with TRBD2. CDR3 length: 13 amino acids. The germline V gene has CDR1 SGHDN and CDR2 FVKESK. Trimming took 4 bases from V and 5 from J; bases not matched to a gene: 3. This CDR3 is CASSLAGVDEQYF. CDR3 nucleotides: TGTGCCAGCAGCCTAGCGGGAGTGGACGAGCAGTACTTC.

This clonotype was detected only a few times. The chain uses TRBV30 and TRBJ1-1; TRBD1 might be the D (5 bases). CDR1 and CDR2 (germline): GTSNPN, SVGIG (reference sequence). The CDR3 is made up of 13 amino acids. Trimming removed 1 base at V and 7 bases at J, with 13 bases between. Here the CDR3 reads CAWSGSGTGEAFF. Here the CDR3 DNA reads TGTGCCTGGAGTGGTTCGGGGACGGGTGAAGCTTTCTTT.

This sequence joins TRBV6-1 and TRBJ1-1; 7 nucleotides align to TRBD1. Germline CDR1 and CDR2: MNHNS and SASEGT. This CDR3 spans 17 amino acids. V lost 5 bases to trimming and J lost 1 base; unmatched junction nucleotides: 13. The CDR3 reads CASSLNSWGQTNTEAFF. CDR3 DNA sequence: TGTGCCAGCAGTTTGAACTCTTGGGGACAGACGAACACTGAAGCTTTCTTT.

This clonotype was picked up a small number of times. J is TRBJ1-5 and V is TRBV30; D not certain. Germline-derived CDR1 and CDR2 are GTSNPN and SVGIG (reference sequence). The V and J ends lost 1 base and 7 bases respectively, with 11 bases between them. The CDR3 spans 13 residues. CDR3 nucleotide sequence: TGTGCCTGGAGTGGAGCGGCGCGGCAGCCCCAGCATTTT. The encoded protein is CAWSGAARQPQHF. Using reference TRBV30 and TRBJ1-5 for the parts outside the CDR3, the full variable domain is SQTIHQWPATLVQPVGSPLSLECTVEGTSNPNLYWYRQAAGRGLQLLFYSVGIGQISSEVPQNLSASRPQDRQFILSSKKLLLSDSGFYLCAWSGAARQPQHFGDGTRLSIL.

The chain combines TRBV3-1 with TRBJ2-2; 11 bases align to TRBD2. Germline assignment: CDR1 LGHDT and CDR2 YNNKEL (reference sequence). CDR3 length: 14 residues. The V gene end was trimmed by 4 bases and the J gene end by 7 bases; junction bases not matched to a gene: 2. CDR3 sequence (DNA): TGTGCCAGCAGCCCGCTAGCGGGAGGCGGGGAGCTGTTTTTT. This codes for CASSPLAGGGELFF. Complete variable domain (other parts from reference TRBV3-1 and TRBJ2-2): DTAVSQTPKYLVTQMGNDKSIKCEQNLGHDTMYWYKQDSKKFLKIMFSYNNKELIINETVPNRFSPKSPDKAHLNLHINSLELGDSAVYFCASSPLAGGGELFFGEGSRLTVL.

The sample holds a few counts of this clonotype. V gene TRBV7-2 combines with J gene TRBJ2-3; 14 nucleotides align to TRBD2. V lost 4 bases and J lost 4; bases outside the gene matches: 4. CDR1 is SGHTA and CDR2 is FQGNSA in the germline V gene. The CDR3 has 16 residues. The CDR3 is CASSSGLAGVADTQYF. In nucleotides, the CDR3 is TGTGCCAGCAGCTCGGGACTAGCGGGAGTGGCAGATACGCAGTATTTT.

The CDR3 bases are TGTGCCAGCAGCCAAGATACGCTAGCCCACAATGAGCAGTTCTTC. Translating gives CASSQDTLAHNEQFF. The chain combines TRBV3-1 with TRBJ2-1; D may be TRBD2 (5 bases). CDR1 and CDR2 from the germline V gene are LGHDT and YNNKEL (reference sequence). This CDR3 comprises 15 residues. Trimming shortened V by 0 bases and J by 5 bases, and 11 bases separated the two germline ends.

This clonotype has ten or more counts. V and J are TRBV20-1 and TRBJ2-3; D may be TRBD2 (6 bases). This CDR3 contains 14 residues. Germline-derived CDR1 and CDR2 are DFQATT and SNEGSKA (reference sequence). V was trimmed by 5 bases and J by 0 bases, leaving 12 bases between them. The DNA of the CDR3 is TGCAGTGCTCATCCGGGAGCTAGCACAGATACGCAGTATTTT. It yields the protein CSAHPGASTDTQYF.

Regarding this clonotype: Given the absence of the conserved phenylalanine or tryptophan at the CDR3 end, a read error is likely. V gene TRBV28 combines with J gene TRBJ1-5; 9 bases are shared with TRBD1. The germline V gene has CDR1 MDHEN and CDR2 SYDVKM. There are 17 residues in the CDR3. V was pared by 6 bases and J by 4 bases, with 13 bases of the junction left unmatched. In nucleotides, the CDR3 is TGTGCCAGCAGCCGAGCCGGGACAGGGCCTGCGAATCAGCCCCAGCATTTA. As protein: CASSRAGTGPANQPQHL.

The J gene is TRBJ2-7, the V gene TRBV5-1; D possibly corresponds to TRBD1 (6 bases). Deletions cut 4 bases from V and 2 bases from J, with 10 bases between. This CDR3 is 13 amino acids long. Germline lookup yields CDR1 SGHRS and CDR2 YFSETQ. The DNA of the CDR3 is TGCGCCAGCAGCATAAGGACAGCCTACGAGCAGTACTTC. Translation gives CASSIRTAYEQYF.

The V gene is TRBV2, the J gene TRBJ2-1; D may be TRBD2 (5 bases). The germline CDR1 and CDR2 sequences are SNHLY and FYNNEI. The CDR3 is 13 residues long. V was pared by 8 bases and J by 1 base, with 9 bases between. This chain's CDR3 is CASLRGSYNEQFF. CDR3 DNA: TGTGCCAGCTTAAGAGGGTCCTACAATGAGCAGTTCTTC.

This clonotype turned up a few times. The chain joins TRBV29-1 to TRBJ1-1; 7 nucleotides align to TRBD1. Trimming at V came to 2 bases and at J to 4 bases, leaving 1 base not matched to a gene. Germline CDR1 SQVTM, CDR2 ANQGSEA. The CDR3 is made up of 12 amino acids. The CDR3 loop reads CSVEPGGTEAFF. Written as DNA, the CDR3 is TGCAGCGTTGAACCAGGGGGCACTGAAGCTTTCTTT.

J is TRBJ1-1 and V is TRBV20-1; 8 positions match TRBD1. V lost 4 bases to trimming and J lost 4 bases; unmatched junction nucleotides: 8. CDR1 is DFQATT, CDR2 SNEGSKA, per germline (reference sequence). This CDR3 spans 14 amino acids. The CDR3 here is CSAMLGQGGTEAFF. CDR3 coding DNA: TGCAGTGCTATGCTCGGACAGGGAGGCACTGAAGCTTTCTTT.

The CDR3 nucleotides read TGTGCCAGCTCCCCAGGTGGGGCGGGAGAGCAGTTCTTC. This gives the protein CASSPGGAGEQFF. The V call is TRBV18, the J call TRBJ2-1, with D possibly matching TRBD2 (6 bases). CDR1 KGHSH and CDR2 LQKENI come from the germline V gene. The V and J ends lost 6 bases and 10 bases respectively, with 16 bases between them. CDR3 size: 13 residues. The variable domain in full, with the rest retrieved from reference TRBV18 and TRBJ2-1, is NAGVMQNPRHLVRRRGQEARLRCSPMKGHSHVYWYRQLPEEGLKFMVYLQKENIIDESGMPKERFSAEFPKEGPSILRIQQVVRGDSAAYFCASSPGGAGEQFFGPGTRLTVL.

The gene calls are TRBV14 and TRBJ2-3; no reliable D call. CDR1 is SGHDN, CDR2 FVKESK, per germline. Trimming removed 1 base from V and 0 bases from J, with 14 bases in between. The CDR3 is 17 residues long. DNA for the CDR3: TGTGCCAGCAGCCAAGGATTGGGTGGGCAGAGCACAGATACGCAGTATTTT. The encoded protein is CASSQGLGGQSTDTQYF.

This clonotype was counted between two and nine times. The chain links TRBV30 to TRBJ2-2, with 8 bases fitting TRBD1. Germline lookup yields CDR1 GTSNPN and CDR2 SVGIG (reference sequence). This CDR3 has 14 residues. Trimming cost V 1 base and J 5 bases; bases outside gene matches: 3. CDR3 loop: CAWSGYRGTGELFF. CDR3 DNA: TGTGCCTGGAGTGGGTACAGGGGGACCGGGGAGCTGTTTTTT.

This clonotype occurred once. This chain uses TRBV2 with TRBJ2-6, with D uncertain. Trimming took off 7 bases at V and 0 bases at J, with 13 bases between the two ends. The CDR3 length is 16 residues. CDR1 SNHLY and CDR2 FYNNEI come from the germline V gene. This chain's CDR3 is CASTEARRSGANVLTF. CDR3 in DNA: TGTGCCAGCACCGAGGCCAGGCGCTCTGGGGCCAACGTCCTGACTTTC.